This TCR beta chain was recorded in a study of blood T cell repertoires in COVID-19. Study-level information: Material from acute and convalescent COVID-19 was sourced from the United States, Italy and Spain.

Authors' methods: Amplification of reference gene primers provided the estimated nucleated cell counts. Here immunoSEQ multiplex PCR was the method, and the copy in TCRdb shows in-frame clones only, minus some. That table is the source of V, J and clone size, and D and trimming were worked out from the DNA. The sample carries 70,000 to 95,000 clones, 92% recorded once. The length of the CDR3 is 15 residues. V was shortened by 5 bases and J by 0 bases, with 13 bases between the two germline ends. In germline, CDR1 is SEHNR, CDR2 FQNEAQ (reference sequence). Specimen: peripheral blood. This receptor was identified in a woman aged 55-69 years with active COVID-19. The chain uses TRBV7-9 and TRBJ1-1, with a possible D match to TRBD1 (6 bases). CDR3 region: CASSATGQMNTEAFF. The CDR3 nucleotides read TGTGCCAGCAGCGCTACAGGACAGATGAACACTGAAGCTTTCTTT.